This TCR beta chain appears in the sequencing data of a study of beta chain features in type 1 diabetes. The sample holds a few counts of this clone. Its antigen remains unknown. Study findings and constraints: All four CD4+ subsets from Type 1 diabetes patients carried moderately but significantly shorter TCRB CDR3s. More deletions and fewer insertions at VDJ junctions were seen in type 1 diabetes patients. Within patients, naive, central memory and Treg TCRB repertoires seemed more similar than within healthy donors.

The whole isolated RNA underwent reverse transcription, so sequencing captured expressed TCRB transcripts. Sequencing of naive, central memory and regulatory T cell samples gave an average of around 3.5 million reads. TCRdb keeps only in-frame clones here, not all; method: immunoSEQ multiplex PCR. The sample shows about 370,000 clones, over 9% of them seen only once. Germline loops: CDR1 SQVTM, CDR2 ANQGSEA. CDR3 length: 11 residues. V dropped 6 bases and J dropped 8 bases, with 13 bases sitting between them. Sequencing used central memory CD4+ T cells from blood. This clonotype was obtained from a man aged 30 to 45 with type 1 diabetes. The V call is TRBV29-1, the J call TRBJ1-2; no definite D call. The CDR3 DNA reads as TGCAGCGTGCCTGATGGGTGGGGCTACACCTTC. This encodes CSVPDGWGYTF.